This T cell receptor (beta chain) was captured in a study of blood T cell repertoires in COVID-19. Study in general: Spain, Italy and the United States supplied samples that represented acute and convalescent COVID-19. Sample material is recorded as cDNA or gDNA derived from T cells, B-cell-depleted T cells, or PBMCs.

Per the authors' pipeline: How many nucleated cells were present was estimated from reference gene primer amplification. Method: immunoSEQ multiplex PCR; TCRdb's copy keeps in-frame clones and lacks some. V and J calls and clone size are those listed in that table; D and trimming were worked out from the DNA. There are 60,000 to 85,000 clones in the sample; roughly 83% occur only once, and roughly 41% lies in the top ten. Looked up from germline, CDR1 is MNHEY and CDR2 is SVGAGI. The length of the CDR3 is 13 residues. V was cut by 2 bases and J by 1 base, with 5 bases left in between. About this clone itself: Other nucleotide sequences from this sample produce the same CDR3.

Material: peripheral blood. The origin of this receptor is an elderly man with acute or convalescent COVID-19. The chain joins TRBV6-5 to TRBJ1-1; no firm D call. The CDR3 DNA reads as TGTGCCAGCAGTTACGAGGGGAACACTGAAGCTTTCTTT. Translated, it gives CASSYEGNTEAFF.